What follows are 18 T cell receptor beta chains derived from one specimen sequenced in a study of blood T cell repertoires in COVID-19. Generated by immunoSEQ multiplex PCR, the TCRdb table keeps only in-frame clones and is missing some. The sample lists under 250,000 clones; more than 85% were seen once. The sample taken for sequencing was peripheral blood. The receptors were sampled from a woman in her 70s with active or convalescent COVID-19.

The chain employs TRBV5-1 and TRBJ1-1, with TRBD1 matching over 7 bases. Germline-derived CDR1 and CDR2 are SGHRS and YFSETQ. This CDR3 is 15 amino acids long. Trimming took 3 bases from V and 0 from J; bases not matched to a gene: 5. CDR3 protein: CASSSLTGMNTEAFF. In DNA form, the CDR3 reads TGCGCCAGCAGCTCCCTGACAGGGATGAACACTGAAGCTTTCTTT.

This chain joins TRBV6-5 and TRBJ1-2; D ambiguous. Deletions cut 0 bases from V and 6 bases from J, with 14 bases between. The CDR3 extends over 15 amino acids. Germline CDR1 and CDR2: MNHEY and SVGAGI. CDR3 protein: CASSYSIRGVDGYTF. The DNA for the CDR3 is TGTGCCAGCAGTTACTCGATACGGGGTGTCGATGGCTACACCTTC.

This chain uses TRBV5-4 with TRBJ1-1, with D perhaps TRBD1 (5 bases). Trimming took 4 bases from V and 6 from J, leaving 13 bases between them. This CDR3 contains 13 residues. Germline V gene lookup returns CDR1 SGHNT and CDR2 YYREEE (reference sequence). Here the CDR3 DNA reads TGTGCCAGCAGCGGCCGGGGGGGACCTGAAGCTTTCTTT. Translated, it gives CASSGRGGPEAFF.

This chain joins TRBV11-2 and TRBJ1-5, with 8 bases identical to TRBD1. After removal of 5 bases from V and 5 bases from J, the junction contained 5 bases not matched to a gene. Germline values: CDR1 SGHAT, CDR2 FQNNGV. CDR3 size: 14 residues. Here the CDR3 reads CASSPDRADQPQHF. CDR3 sequence (DNA): TGTGCCAGCAGCCCGGACAGGGCTGATCAGCCCCAGCATTTT.

J is TRBJ2-2 and V is TRBV18; 9 bases match TRBD1. V trimming: 3 bases; J trimming: 10 bases; junction bases outside the gene matches: 15. The CDR3 is 17 amino acids. Germline values: CDR1 KGHSH, CDR2 LQKENI. Here the CDR3 DNA reads TGTGCCAGCTCACCTTCCGGCTTCGTGACAGGGGGAGTGGAGCTGTTTTTT. Amino acids: CASSPSGFVTGGVELFF.

The V call is TRBV4-3, the J call TRBJ1-4; D remains unclear. Trimming left V 0 bases short and J 6 bases short, with 11 bases between. The CDR3 consists of 15 residues. CDR1 and CDR2 from the germline V gene are LGHNA and YSLEER. CDR3 nucleotides: TGCGCCAGCAGCCAAGATCTTCCAACAGATGAAAAACTGTTTTTT. It yields the protein CASSQDLPTDEKLFF.

CDR3 amino acids: CASITRGSDTQYF. The CDR3 DNA sequence: TGTGCCAGCATCACACGAGGGTCGGATACGCAGTATTTT. The gene calls are TRBV12-3 or TRBV12-4 and TRBJ2-3; TRBD2 might be the D (5 bases). Trimming took off 7 bases at V and 6 bases at J, with 14 bases between the two ends. The CDR3 is 13 amino acids.

This rearrangement joins TRBV24-1 to TRBJ1-2; 10 nucleotides align to TRBD1. This CDR3 region has 15 residues. V was pared by 2 bases and J by 7 bases, with 6 bases of the junction left unmatched. Germline lookup yields CDR1 KGHDR and CDR2 SFDVKD. As DNA, the CDR3 is TGTGCCACCAGTGATTCGCCGGGACAGGGGATTGGCTACACCTTC. Encoded protein: CATSDSPGQGIGYTF.

V is TRBV5-1 and J is TRBJ1-5; D call uncertain. The CDR3 loop spans 15 amino acids. The germline V gene encodes CDR1 SGHRS and CDR2 YFSETQ. With 1 base removed from V and 2 bases from J, the gap between germline ends came to 10 bases. The CDR3 is CASSLMGSGNQPQHF. CDR3 nucleotides: TGCGCCAGCAGCTTGATGGGCAGTGGCAATCAGCCCCAGCATTTT.

The chain carries TRBV19 and TRBJ2-1, with D possibly matching TRBD1 (6 bases). The CDR3 sequence is 16 residues long. In germline, CDR1 is LNHDA, CDR2 SQIVND (reference sequence). Deletions cut 3 bases from V and 0 bases from J, with 12 bases between. The CDR3 loop reads CASSIPGDDSYNEQFF. The CDR3 DNA sequence: TGTGCCAGTAGTATCCCAGGGGATGACTCCTACAATGAGCAGTTCTTC.

This clone was counted only a few times. The CDR3 loop reads CASSYGIRGPQPQHF. CDR3 nucleotide sequence: TGTGCCAGTAGTTATGGAATACGCGGTCCTCAGCCCCAGCATTTT. V gene TRBV19 combines with J gene TRBJ1-5, with D uncertain. The germline V gene has CDR1 LNHDA and CDR2 SQIVND (reference sequence). With 5 bases removed from V and 6 bases from J, the gap between germline ends came to 17 bases. This CDR3 has 15 residues. Full variable domain (outside the CDR3, taken from reference TRBV19 and TRBJ1-5): DGGITQSPKYLFRKEGQNVTLSCEQNLNHDAMYWYRQDPGQGLRLIYYSQIVNDFQKGDIAEGYSVSREKKESFPLTVTSAQKNPTAFYLCASSYGIRGPQPQHFGDGTRLSIL.

The rearrangement uses TRBV11-2 and TRBJ1-6, with D maybe TRBD1 (5 bases). V was clipped by 5 bases and J by 9 bases, with 17 bases between them. The germline V gene encodes CDR1 SGHAT and CDR2 FQNNGV. This CDR3 has 15 amino acids. The CDR3 DNA follows: TGTGCCAGCAGCGGGAGGGGAGTCTTACGTTCACCCCTCCACTTT. Translation: CASSGRGVLRSPLHF.

This clone is a singleton in its sample. V usage is TRBV7-8 and J usage is TRBJ1-2, with TRBD1 identical over 9 bases. Germline CDR1 and CDR2: SGHVS and FQNEAQ. The CDR3 spans 16 residues. V shed 1 base and J 2 bases; nucleotides not matched to a gene: 5. CDR3 sequence: CASSLGGQGGNYGYTF. The CDR3 coding sequence is TGTGCCAGCAGCTTAGGGGGACAGGGAGGAAACTATGGCTACACCTTC.

In the case of this clone: This sample includes further DNA sequences coding for the same CDR3. CDR3 nucleotide sequence: TGTGCCAGCAGCTTAGAAGGAGGGTATGGCTACACCTTC. Residues: CASSLEGGYGYTF. This chain links TRBV7-2 with TRBJ1-2; D uncertain. The V gene lost 1 base and the J gene lost 5 bases, with 8 bases spanning the gap. Per the germline V gene, CDR1 is SGHTA and CDR2 is FQGNSA. The CDR3 sequence is 13 residues long.

The rearrangement links TRBV2 to TRBJ1-2; tentative D call: TRBD1 (5 bases). CDR1 SNHLY and CDR2 FYNNEI come from the germline V gene. V gave up 7 bases and J gave up 3 bases, with 18 bases separating them. CDR3 length: 15 amino acids. The DNA of the CDR3 is TGTGCCAGCATTGGCGGAGGGGCCTGGGACTATGGCTACACCTTC. This codes for CASIGGGAWDYGYTF.

This chain connects TRBV27 to TRBJ1-5; D is ambiguous. CDR1 MNHEY and CDR2 SMNVEV come from the germline V gene (reference sequence). The CDR3 length is 13 residues. V was trimmed by 5 bases and J by 7 bases, leaving 12 bases between them. CDR3 amino acids: CASSHRGSQPQHF. CDR3 bases: TGTGCCAGCAGTCACCGGGGATCACAGCCCCAGCATTTT.

The chain is built from TRBV3-1 (or the pseudogene TRBV3-2) and TRBJ1-5; D possibly corresponds to TRBD1 (5 bases). In germline, CDR1 is LGHDT, CDR2 YNNKEL (reference sequence). The CDR3 is 14 residues long. V was clipped by 0 bases and J by 7 bases, with 10 bases between them. CDR3 in amino acids: CASSQDNRPQPQHF. The CDR3 DNA follows: TGTGCCAGCAGCCAAGACAACAGGCCGCAGCCCCAGCATTTT.

This chain links TRBV12-3 or TRBV12-4 with TRBJ1-1, with D tentatively TRBD1 (5 bases). V dropped 2 bases and J dropped 10 bases, with 14 bases sitting between them. The CDR3 runs 13 residues. DNA of the CDR3: TGTGCCAGCAGTTTAACAGGTTTGGGAGGAGCTTTCTTT. Translating gives CASSLTGLGGAFF.